The 9 T cell receptor beta chains reported below all come from one sample, sequenced in a study of T cell clones after liver transplantation. Here immunoSEQ multiplex PCR was the method, and the copy in TCRdb shows in-frame clones only, minus some. The repertoire holds 55,000 to 75,000 clones, 80% to 95% seen once, with 0.85% to 1% in the top ten. The sample was CD4+ T cells from blood, taken approximately 26 months after liver transplant. These receptors all stem from a human patient who received a liver transplant. Part of the T cells may come from the graft donor.

The CDR3 reads CASSLVLGASTEAFF. In DNA, the CDR3 is TGTGCCAGCAGCTTAGTGTTAGGGGCGAGCACTGAAGCTTTCTTT. The genes are TRBV11-3 and TRBJ1-1; the D gene is possibly TRBD1 (5 bases). There are 15 residues in the CDR3. Germline V gene data show CDR1 as SGHNT and CDR2 as YENEEA. Trimming pared 1 base from V and 4 bases from J, leaving 13 bases between.

The chain uses TRBV9 and TRBJ1-3, with D unresolved. The ends were cut back, 0 bases at V and 0 bases at J, with 16 bases in the middle. This CDR3 has 18 amino acids. Germline V CDR1 and CDR2: SGDLS, YYNGEE. The chain's CDR3 is CASSVGPRSESSGNTIYF. DNA for the CDR3: TGTGCCAGCAGCGTAGGCCCCCGGTCGGAGAGCTCTGGAAACACCATATATTTT.

In nucleotides, the CDR3 is TGTGCCAGTAGTATTAAGTCGATAGCCGGGGAGCTGTTTTTT. Its protein product is CASSIKSIAGELFF. The chain joins TRBV19 to TRBJ2-2, with D unresolved. Looked up from germline, CDR1 is LNHDA and CDR2 is SQIVND (reference sequence). The CDR3 spans 14 residues. Trimming took 3 bases from V and 6 from J, leaving 11 bases between them.

The V call is TRBV7-2, the J call TRBJ2-3, with 7 bases identical to TRBD2. In germline, CDR1 is SGHTA, CDR2 FQGNSA. This CDR3 contains 15 residues. Unmatched junction bases numbered 6, after V lost 0 bases and J lost 6 bases. CDR3 loop: CASSLAGGPGDTQYF. The CDR3 nucleotides read TGTGCCAGCAGCTTAGCGGGAGGGCCGGGGGATACGCAGTATTTT.

The V call is TRBV6-1, the J call TRBJ1-5; D call uncertain. Deletions cut 4 bases from V and 6 bases from J, with 10 bases between. The CDR3 totals 13 residues. Germline lookup yields CDR1 MNHNS and CDR2 SASEGT. The CDR3 spells CASSVERVQPQHF. CDR3 DNA: TGTGCCAGCAGTGTGGAAAGGGTTCAGCCCCAGCATTTT.

The chain uses TRBV5-1 and TRBJ1-1; D remains ambiguous. The CDR3 has 14 amino acids. V gave up 1 base and J gave up 0 bases, with 7 bases separating them. The germline V gene encodes CDR1 SGHRS and CDR2 YFSETQ. The CDR3 is CASSLTQMNTEAFF. The CDR3 DNA is TGCGCCAGCAGCTTGACTCAGATGAACACTGAAGCTTTCTTT.

The gene calls are TRBV9 and TRBJ1-1; possibly TRBD1 for D (5 bases). Trimming pared 1 base from V and 5 bases from J, leaving 15 bases between. Germline CDR1 and CDR2: SGDLS and YYNGEE. The CDR3 contains 15 residues. The CDR3 loop is CASSVMQGSETEAFF. DNA of the CDR3: TGTGCCAGCAGCGTAATGCAGGGATCAGAAACTGAAGCTTTCTTT.

The CDR3 here is CASSRSGYEQYF. Written as DNA, the CDR3 is TGTGCCAGTAGTAGAAGTGGCTACGAGCAGTACTTC. The chain joins TRBV19 to TRBJ2-7; D gene uncertain. V was cut by 4 bases and J by 3 bases, with 7 bases left in between. Germline V gives CDR1 LNHDA, CDR2 SQIVND (reference sequence). CDR3 length equals 12 residues.

The rearrangement uses TRBV7-9 and TRBJ2-1, with 9 bases lining up with TRBD1. Germline V gene lookup returns CDR1 SEHNR and CDR2 FQNEAQ (reference sequence). The CDR3 loop spans 16 amino acids. Germline trimming cut 3 bases from V and 1 base from J; bases unmatched to any gene: 4. The CDR3 region has the DNA TGTGCCAGCAGCTTCGACAGGGGGGTTTCCTACAATGAGCAGTTCTTC. Protein product: CASSFDRGVSYNEQFF.